The rows below give T cell receptor beta chains drawn from one sample of a study of cytomegalovirus exposure and HLA in healthy donors. Using immunoSEQ multiplex PCR, the repertoire was profiled, and TCRdb retains in-frame clones only, with some absent. The table shows about 94,000 clones, with over 50% occurring only once. Input material: PBMCs. These TCRs come from a man aged 30 to 39 in good health and CMV-seronegative. Both conserved end residues are part of each CDR3. Each record gives: J gene, V gene, CDR3 protein.

J gene: TRBJ1-2
V gene: TRBV7-2
CDR3 protein: CASSLPKAGARGSYGYTF

J gene: TRBJ2-5
V gene: TRBV28
CDR3 protein: CASSSIPGTLSETQYF

J gene: TRBJ2-3
V gene: TRBV19
CDR3 protein: CASSIAKGGTDTQYF

J gene: TRBJ2-7
V gene: TRBV19
CDR3 protein: CARPPTLQYF

J gene: TRBJ2-7
V gene: TRBV7-8
CDR3 protein: CASSLDRGYSYEQYF

J gene: TRBJ2-7
V gene: TRBV18
CDR3 protein: CASSSEMTGYEQYF

J gene: TRBJ2-7
V gene: TRBV25-1
CDR3 protein: CASSAGTTLYEQYF

J gene: TRBJ2-2
V gene: TRBV4-3
CDR3 protein: CASSQDVHSNTGELFF

J gene: TRBJ1-1
V gene: TRBV7-9
CDR3 protein: CASSLALSGKAEAFF

J gene: TRBJ2-3
V gene: TRBV10-3
CDR3 protein: CAIRNPGGTDTQYF

J gene: TRBJ1-1
V gene: TRBV2
CDR3 protein: CASNQGPYTEAFF

J gene: TRBJ2-3
V gene: TRBV28
CDR3 protein: CASSLDRGGTDTQYF

J gene: TRBJ2-2
V gene: TRBV5-1
CDR3 protein: CASSLGGQNTGELFF

J gene: TRBJ2-1
V gene: TRBV7-2
CDR3 protein: CASSYAGTGNNEQFF

J gene: TRBJ2-1
V gene: TRBV23-1
CDR3 protein: CASSQGMSSFVEQFF

J gene: TRBJ2-3
V gene: TRBV4-3
CDR3 protein: CASSLALSGELTDTQYF

J gene: TRBJ1-6
V gene: TRBV6-5
CDR3 protein: CASRPSDRGGSPLHF

J gene: TRBJ2-6
V gene: TRBV7-6
CDR3 protein: CASSLAGPGANVLTF

J gene: TRBJ2-1
V gene: TRBV5-1
CDR3 protein: CASSLTPNPSSYNEQFF

J gene: TRBJ2-2
V gene: TRBV2
CDR3 protein: CASRATESNTGELFF

J gene: TRBJ2-6
V gene: TRBV19
CDR3 protein: CASSPLRSGANVLTF

J gene: TRBJ2-7
V gene: TRBV6-1
CDR3 protein: CASSEFLWTGFYEQYF

J gene: TRBJ1-3
V gene: TRBV28
CDR3 protein: CASTSLFGGDSTGNTIYF

J gene: TRBJ2-1
V gene: TRBV27
CDR3 protein: CASSLAGFPYNSNEQFF

J gene: TRBJ2-4
V gene: TRBV5-5
CDR3 protein: CASSMGGAKNIQYF

J gene: TRBJ2-5
V gene: TRBV7-9
CDR3 protein: CSSTLLGQLQETQYF

J gene: TRBJ2-2
V gene: TRBV10-3
CDR3 protein: CATTTPLAGITGELFF

J gene: TRBJ1-5
V gene: TRBV28
CDR3 protein: CASSSGNQPQHF

J gene: TRBJ1-1
V gene: TRBV4-2
CDR3 protein: CASGGAENTEAFF

J gene: TRBJ2-1
V gene: TRBV18
CDR3 protein: CASSPVREEQFF

J gene: TRBJ2-1
V gene: TRBV19
CDR3 protein: CASRSVGVAEQFF

J gene: TRBJ2-5
V gene: TRBV7-2
CDR3 protein: CASSLYLHLAAQETQYF

J gene: TRBJ1-1
V gene: TRBV2
CDR3 protein: CASSETTKAFF

J gene: TRBJ2-2
V gene: TRBV4-3
CDR3 protein: CASSQENRGSFHNGELFF

J gene: TRBJ2-5
V gene: TRBV6-1
CDR3 protein: CASSEATSGAETQYF

J gene: TRBJ2-5
V gene: TRBV6-5
CDR3 protein: CASKDQGRTAETQYF

J gene: TRBJ2-7
V gene: TRBV28
CDR3 protein: CASSLRTGMSYEQYF

J gene: TRBJ2-1
V gene: TRBV18
CDR3 protein: CASSPGYEQFF

J gene: TRBJ1-3
V gene: TRBV19
CDR3 protein: CATSEGTVGNTIYF

J gene: TRBJ2-7
V gene: TRBV7-2
CDR3 protein: CASSRQVPSYEQYF

J gene: TRBJ2-5
V gene: TRBV5-6
CDR3 protein: CASSFGLAGAAQYF

J gene: TRBJ2-5
V gene: TRBV7-9
CDR3 protein: CASSPLTSEGTQYF